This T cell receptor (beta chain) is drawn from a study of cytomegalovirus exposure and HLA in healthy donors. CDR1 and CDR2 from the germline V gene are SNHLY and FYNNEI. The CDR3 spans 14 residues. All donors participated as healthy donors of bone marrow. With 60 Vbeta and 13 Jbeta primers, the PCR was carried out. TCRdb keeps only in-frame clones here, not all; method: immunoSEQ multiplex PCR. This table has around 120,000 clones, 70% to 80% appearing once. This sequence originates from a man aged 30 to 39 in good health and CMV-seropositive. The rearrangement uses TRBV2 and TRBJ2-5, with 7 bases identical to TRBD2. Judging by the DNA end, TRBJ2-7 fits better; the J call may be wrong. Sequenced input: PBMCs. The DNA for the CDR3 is TGTGCCAGCATTCCGGGGGGACTCTCCTACGAGCAGTACTTC. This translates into CASIPGGLSYEQYF.